This TCR beta chain was captured in a study of cytomegalovirus exposure and HLA in healthy donors (dated by TCRdb to about 2017). For context, the study as a whole: According to an earlier analysis of around 600 of the donors, 150 million to 200 million T cells yielded over 90 million unique TCR beta sequences and around 280 Gb of sequence data. Among the roughly 410 genotyped donors, approximately 77% belonged to the genetic ancestry cluster associated with self-reported Caucasian donors. Besides the first cohort of 666 subjects, a separate validation cohort made up of 90 to 150 different subjects was used. Donor age, sex, ethnicity and CMV serostatus were compiled alongside the repertoire data. To predict cytomegalovirus infection status, the study combined high-throughput TCR immunosequencing, statistical association of individual TCRs with disease status, and machine learning. On average, roughly 250,000 unique TCR beta nucleotide sequences were sequenced per donor among 350 to 400 genotyped donors of the cohort, with roughly 19% of those sequences being non-productive. In the later analysis, no new phenotypic data were used to find candidate immune exposures; instead, reliance was placed on TCR beta sequences and their occurrence across donors. In an earlier analysis of several hundred of the donors, high-throughput TCR beta sequencing was used to judge whether each TCR beta V gene segment behaved as functional or pseudogenic. Genome-wide SNP genotypes for about 65% of the roughly 700 donors were used in a later genetic analysis, which treated that subset as a discovery cohort. The T cell repertoires of 666 subjects were profiled by immunosequencing and related to cytomegalovirus serostatus. To study patterns of TCR occurrence, a later analysis re-analyzed previously published TCR beta repertoires from 550 to 800 donors and added high-resolution HLA genotyping. Roughly five DR-DQ haplotypes were handled as single units for association and clustering, since linkage in the cohort was strong. Typing coverage varied by locus: roughly 629-640 donors for A, B, C, DRB1 and DQB1; roughly 500 for DQA1; about 570 for DPA1; roughly 450 for DPB1. Both class I and class II loci were covered by HLA typing, at four-digit resolution. The study was designed to test whether signatures of past pathogen exposure could be identified by cataloging public T cell receptors. An early release covering roughly 640 HLA-typed donors comprised approximately 290 gigabases of sequencing data and around 85 million unique TCR sequences. Every repertoire in the discovery cohort had been generated on one and the same sequencing platform.

Beyond this particular receptor, the publication reports: Across donors, most TCR sequences were observed very rarely, whereas some public TCRs were present in many individuals. The classifier was reported to diagnose cytomegalovirus status with high specificity and sensitivity in both the original and validation cohorts. According to a later analysis, most CMV-associated TCR beta chains appeared to be HLA-restricted, and the HLA associations seemed to be driven largely by CMV exposure. Some IMGT-functional V segments, including TRBV6-2 and TRBV6-3, could not be distinguished by the 87-base-pair reads and were therefore excluded. An earlier analysis of approximately 590 of the donors showed that most TCR beta V segments appeared in productive rearrangements either about 87% or about 30% of the time, which broadly matched IMGT annotations. Assigning TCR associations to individual alleles was difficult when HLA alleles, especially DR and DQ, strongly co-occurred. Correlated functional status among segregating V segments might reflect linkage disequilibrium, but an unknown experimental factor could not be ruled out. In a later analysis, several top co-occurrence clusters were reported to appear linked to parvovirus B19, influenza, CMV and Epstein-Barr virus. A few of the identified cytomegalovirus-associated TCR beta chains were confirmed in vitro to be specific for cytomegalovirus antigens. A total of 164 TCR beta chains were listed by the study as associated with cytomegalovirus. Roughly uniform sequencing depth across donors was assumed in presence/absence analyses, although this assumption may not hold. V-gene and J-gene trimming of TCR beta chains was associated with a missense DCLRE1C variant in a later genetic analysis, and the association was replicated in an independent cohort. The authors suggested that the approach could potentially be generalized to other disease states and immunological phenotypes. According to a later genetic analysis, donors in an Asian-associated ancestry cluster had fewer N-insertions in productive TCRs than the roughly 700-donor mean. A further reported finding was that TCR beta sequences accurately predicted the HLA-A and HLA-B alleles for most subjects in the first cohort. Specific HLA alleles were associated with over 15,000 TCR beta sequences at a false discovery rate of 0.05 in a later analysis. In a later analysis, TCR association rates were found to vary across HLA loci, with the most associated TCRs seen for DRB1 alleles and the fewest for HLA-C alleles. CMV serostatus was the only immune exposure information available for the cohort. Compared with equally common non-associated chains, HLA-associated TCR beta chains in a later analysis were more clonally expanded and had lower generation probabilities. The earlier analysis of some 560 of the donors excluded some 15 rarely observed V segments, including chromosome 9 orphons, because counts were too low. In this cohort, only TCR beta chains were sequenced, and detectable features were limited by the absence of alpha or paired-chain data. A group of highly shared sequence variants was considered likely to be a technical artifact of the sequencing pipeline. Because HLA typing was missing for some donors at each locus, association tests included only the typed subset.

A remark on this clone: Its antigen is currently not known. No per-base quality is available; no much larger clone lies one base away.

The receptor library was made with the immunoSEQ multiplex PCR assay. For the multiplex PCR, a mixture combining 60 forward primers for TCR Vbeta segments and 13 reverse primers for TCR Jbeta segments was used. Amplification of the CDR3 region of rearranged TCR beta genes was performed with a multiplex PCR assay on genomic DNA. The amplified TCR beta libraries were sequenced on the Illumina HiSeq System as 87-base-pair reads. In the paper's pipeline: A later analysis counted around 72 million unique TCR beta chains across the 650 to 700 repertoires, and around 12 million of these chains were shared by at least two donors. To remove PCR and sequencing errors, raw reads were error-corrected and collapsed into unique sequences using a nearest-neighbor algorithm that merged closely related sequences. To assign V, D and J gene segments, CDR3 sequences were aligned to IMGT reference sequences. Each retained sequence needed at least a six-nucleotide match to both a V gene segment and a J gene segment. A rearrangement was called productive if the CDR3 had no stop codons and remained in frame with V and J, and every other rearrangement was called non-productive. CDR3 was defined by IMGT convention, running from the second conserved V-encoded cysteine to the conserved J-encoded phenylalanine. The earlier analysis of some 540 of the donors excluded any sequence lacking an unambiguous match to a single V gene segment. In an earlier analysis of approximately 500 of the donors, a V segment was called functional when productive rearrangements were above 56.7%, and segregating when the standard deviation between donors exceeded 5%. A statistical classification framework was built to diagnose cytomegalovirus status from the catalog of TCR beta chain sequences. A later analysis assigned V and J genes by comparing TCR nucleotide sequences with IMGT/GENE-DB human TR gene sequences. Using the TCRdist pipeline, a later analysis assigned CDR3 sequences along with most-parsimonious VDJ recombination scenarios. In a later analysis, each TCR beta chain was defined by its CDR3 amino acid sequence together with its V-gene family, and reads without a unique V-gene family were excluded. In a later analysis, approximately 590 highly shared, low-generation-probability nucleotide sequences were removed to address suspected cross-contamination and a sequencing artifact. In a later analysis, a clonal expansion index was calculated for each public chain from normalized within-repertoire ranks of inferred template counts. In a later analysis, generation probabilities were computed using a VDJ recombination model fitted to out-of-frame rearrangements, and the results were checked against IGoR. In a later analysis, TCR-TCR, TCR-HLA and TCR-CMV co-occurrence was scored with hypergeometric tests, and a repertoire-size bias correction was applied to TCR pairs. False discovery rates were estimated in a later analysis by permuting HLA or CMV assignments 20 times. In a later analysis, co-occurring TCRs were grouped with DBSCAN, and TCRdist sequence similarity was added when clustering was performed within HLA-allele-positive subsets. Repertoires with fewer than 30,000 or more than 120,000 public chains, plus five repertoires with anomalous nucleotide sharing, were excluded from co-occurrence clustering. The clones in this table, taken by TCRdb from immuneACCESS, are in-frame only. Not every clone is retained; where verified, under half of the shortfall comes from an unresolved V gene, and the cause of the rest is unknown. V and J calls plus clone size are reproduced from that table; the DNA served to infer D and trimming. The sample table lists 130,000 to 150,000 clones, roughly 82% of them with a count of one. In total, the top ten clones hold about 3.7% of the sample.

Compared with germline, V lacks 3 bases and J lacks 6 bases; bases without a gene match: 7. Sequences MNHNS (CDR1) and SASEGT (CDR2) are obtained from the germline V gene. The CDR3 spans 14 residues, from the cysteine through the phenylalanine. The CDR3 DNA has 42 bases and is translated from base 1. The cohort comprised under 700 healthy bone marrow donors. Cohort members were all nominally healthy when sampled, although unrecorded immune exposures were likely present. The donor was CMV seronegative and was included in the group of about 400 seronegative cohort members. A peripheral blood sample was provided by each donor, and peripheral blood mononuclear cells were used for TCR beta sequencing. Genomic DNA extraction from the blood cell samples was performed with the Qiagen DNeasy Blood Extraction Kit.

The V and J genes are TRBV6-1 and TRBJ1-1; 7 junctional bases match TRBD1. The sequence derives from a male donor in good health and CMV-seronegative. Material: PBMCs. The nucleotide sequence reads as follows: TGTGCCAGCAGTGACCTGATCAGGGGGGCTGAAGCTTTCTTT. It codes for CASSDLIRGAEAFF.